This entry concerns a single T cell receptor (beta chain). As yet, its antigen is unknown. This specimen comes from a study of blood T cells in healthy people across ages. Overall study findings and caveats: Calculation of diversity from one million T cells yielded estimates considered to be underestimates.

Healthy Caucasians from Russia aged about 6 to 90 served as donors. The draw of peripheral blood yielded ten milliliters from each donor. With each sample, at least 5 micrograms of total RNA were extracted. A second PCR, run for about 6 to 12 cycles, used a sample-barcoded 5' primer plus a J-beta primer mix. TCRdb ran MiXCR on the 5' RACE reads and lists one entry per CDR3 protein. This sample has hundreds of thousands of distinct CDR3 sequences; under 30% occur once, and the top ten carry approximately 15%. Specimen: blood. This receptor was identified in a woman of 80 years or more in good health.

The CDR3 bases are TGTGCCACCAGTGGGGCCGGGGCCGGGGACAATGAGCAGTTCTTC. Encoded protein: CATSGAGAGDNEQFF. This chain uses TRBV24-1 with TRBJ2-1; D assignment may be TRBD1 or TRBD2 (5 bases each). Trimming shortened V by 5 bases and J by 5 bases, and 15 bases separated the two germline ends. The V gene's germline CDR1 is KGHDR and CDR2 SFDVKD. CDR3 length: 15 amino acids.